These 16 T cell receptor beta chains originate from one sample sequenced in a study of blood T cell repertoires in COVID-19. Assay used: immunoSEQ multiplex PCR; TCRdb lists only in-frame clones, some missing. The data show roughly 190,000 clones, more than 70% seen once. The sequenced sample was peripheral blood. The receptors stem from a man aged 50 or older with active or convalescent COVID-19.

The chain combines TRBV5-4 with TRBJ1-3, with D hard to call. Looked up from germline, CDR1 is SGHNT and CDR2 is YYREEE (reference sequence). CDR3 length equals 15 residues. V was trimmed by 4 bases and J by 0 bases, leaving 11 bases between them. CDR3 region: CASSPSGFSGNTIYF. CDR3 sequence (DNA): TGTGCCAGCAGCCCGTCAGGCTTCTCTGGAAACACCATATATTTT.

V is TRBV5-1 and J is TRBJ2-5, with 9 bases lining up with TRBD2. The CDR3 is 16 residues long. Trimming removed 0 bases from V and 2 bases from J; junction bases left unmatched: 5. Germline V gives CDR1 SGHRS, CDR2 YFSETQ. The CDR3 region has the DNA TGCGCCAGCAGCTTGGCCGCTAGCGGGGCGCAAGAGACCCAGTACTTC. This gives the protein CASSLAASGAQETQYF.

This chain uses TRBV6-5 with TRBJ1-1, with D uncertain. Trimming took 11 bases from V and 0 from J, leaving 13 bases between them. The CDR3 consists of 13 residues. The germline CDR1 and CDR2 sequences are MNHEY and SVGAGI. The chain's CDR3 is CAAVSHLNTEAFF. CDR3 coding DNA: TGTGCCGCGGTCTCCCACTTGAACACTGAAGCTTTCTTT.

This clone has a handful of counts. V gene TRBV5-1 combines with J gene TRBJ2-7, with a weak D call TRBD1 (6 bases). Looked up from germline, CDR1 is SGHRS and CDR2 is YFSETQ. Trimming removed 4 bases at V and 4 bases at J, with 12 bases between. The length of the CDR3 is 13 residues. Written as DNA, the CDR3 is TGCGCCAGCAGCAGTCAGACAGGTTACGAGCAGTACTTC. Its translation is CASSSQTGYEQYF.

The count of this clone is one. The chain links TRBV2 to TRBJ2-7; 7 bases agree with TRBD1. The CDR3 runs to 14 residues. Germline CDR1 reads SNHLY; CDR2 reads FYNNEI. The V segment lost 7 bases and the J segment 3 bases; nucleotides outside the gene matches: 9. The CDR3 DNA follows: TGTGCCAGCACCACCGGTAACAGGGGCTACGAGCAGTACTTC. Translated: CASTTGNRGYEQYF.

V and J are TRBV28 and TRBJ2-3; 8 positions agree with TRBD2. CDR3 length equals 18 residues. Looked up from germline, CDR1 is MDHEN and CDR2 is SYDVKM. V shed 5 bases and J 2 bases; nucleotides not matched to a gene: 15. CDR3 protein: CASSPYGPQAGDTDTQYF. The CDR3 region has the DNA TGTGCCAGCAGTCCGTATGGCCCGCAAGCGGGAGACACAGATACGCAGTATTTT. The full variable domain, with the rest looked up from reference TRBV28 and TRBJ2-3, is DVKVTQSSRYLVKRTGEKVFLECVQDMDHENMFWYRQDPGLGLRLIYFSYDVKMKEKGDIPEGYSVSREKKERFSLILESASTNQTSMYLCASSPYGPQAGDTDTQYFGPGTRLTVL.

CDR3 bases: TGTGCCAGCTCACCACTCCCACCTAGCGCGACCTACGAGCAGTACTTC. This codes for CASSPLPPSATYEQYF. V is TRBV18 and J is TRBJ2-7; a possible D gene is TRBD2 (6 bases). Germline V gives CDR1 KGHSH, CDR2 LQKENI. The CDR3 extends over 16 amino acids. With 1 base removed from V and 2 bases from J, the gap between germline ends came to 15 bases.

The V gene is TRBV10-2, the J gene TRBJ2-1; TRBD2 is a possible D gene (5 bases). The CDR3 covers 16 residues. V was pared by 3 bases and J by 4 bases, with 16 bases between. Germline lookup yields CDR1 WSHSY and CDR2 SAAADI. The DNA of the CDR3 is TGCGCCAGCAGTGAACAGAAGGCTAGCTGGTACAATGAGCAGTTCTTC. This sequence encodes CASSEQKASWYNEQFF.

This clone was seen ten or more times. The genes are TRBV11-3 and TRBJ2-5; TRBD2 matches at 9 bases. CDR1 and CDR2 (germline): SGHNT, YENEEA. This CDR3 comprises 15 residues. Trimming removed 5 bases from V and 2 bases from J; junction bases left unmatched: 6. CDR3 bases: TGTGCCAGCAGCAGCCGGACTAGCGAACAAGAGACCCAGTACTTC. Its translation: CASSSRTSEQETQYF.

The V and J genes are TRBV4-1 and TRBJ1-2; the D is unclear. Germline values: CDR1 MGHRA, CDR2 YSYEKL. This CDR3 spans 17 amino acids. Deletions cut 0 bases from V and 4 bases from J, with 18 bases between. The CDR3 DNA follows: TGCGCCAGCAGCCAAGATAGCGCGCGGCCAGCTACCTATGGCTACACCTTC. Translation gives CASSQDSARPATYGYTF.

V and J are TRBV5-4 and TRBJ2-2; the match to TRBD2 covers 14 bases. V shed 3 bases and J 7 bases; nucleotides not matched to a gene: 8. The germline V gene encodes CDR1 SGHNT and CDR2 YYREEE (reference sequence). The CDR3 length is 17 residues. CDR3 protein: CASSSEGLAGADGELFF. The CDR3 bases are TGTGCCAGCAGCTCGGAGGGACTAGCGGGAGCGGACGGGGAGCTGTTTTTT.

The chain carries TRBV11-3 and TRBJ2-1; D gene uncertain. The CDR3 contains 13 residues. Germline-derived CDR1 and CDR2 are SGHNT and YENEEA. Deletions cut 3 bases from V and 8 bases from J, with 11 bases between. The CDR3 loop is CASSFVPGHEQFF. CDR3 sequence (DNA): TGTGCCAGCAGCTTTGTCCCAGGCCATGAGCAGTTCTTC.

V gene TRBV29-1 combines with J gene TRBJ2-3; D is possibly TRBD2 (6 bases). In germline, CDR1 is SQVTM, CDR2 ANQGSEA. The CDR3 is made up of 15 amino acids. The germline V and J ends were trimmed by 8 bases and 0 bases, with 18 bases remaining between them. Here the CDR3 reads CSIAGGSLSTDTQYF. Here the CDR3 DNA reads TGCAGCATCGCCGGAGGGTCTCTAAGCACAGATACGCAGTATTTT.

The V call is TRBV13, the J call TRBJ1-2, with 8 bases that match TRBD1. CDR3 size: 16 residues. The junction had 10 bases not matched to a gene; V was cut back by 0 bases and J by 7 bases. CDR1 is PRHDT and CDR2 is FYEKMQ in the germline V gene (reference sequence). The CDR3 loop reads CASSLGGRTGNLGYTF. The CDR3 DNA follows: TGTGCCAGCAGCTTAGGGGGAAGGACAGGGAATCTTGGCTACACCTTC.

V and J are TRBV5-1 and TRBJ2-3, with TRBD2 matching over 7 bases. The CDR3 extends over 15 amino acids. Germline CDR1 is SGHRS and CDR2 is YFSETQ. V shed 2 bases and J 4 bases; nucleotides not matched to a gene: 7. DNA for the CDR3: TGCGCCAGCAGCTTAGGGCGGGGAGGGCCAGATACGCAGTATTTT. It yields the protein CASSLGRGGPDTQYF.

Of note for this clone: Other nucleotide sequences in the sample specify the same CDR3. V usage is TRBV5-4 and J usage is TRBJ2-3; no reliable D call. Germline CDR1 is SGHNT and CDR2 is YYREEE (reference sequence). The CDR3 contains 12 residues. The V and J ends lost 2 bases and 6 bases respectively, with 7 bases between them. As DNA, the CDR3 is TGTGCCAGCAGCTTATCCGCGGATACGCAGTATTTT. Translated: CASSLSADTQYF.